Listed here is a single TCR beta chain. Produced via immunoSEQ multiplex PCR; TCRdb's table is partial and in-frame only. The sample contains some 87,000 clones, roughly 77% of which appear only once. The record originates from a study of CD8 T cell repertoires and HIV-1 epitope variants. Across the whole study: Twenty-five autologous and known Gag and Nef epitope variant peptides each stimulated T cells separately. Separate from the cultures, 1M uncultured T cells served as baseline.

The trim removed 5 bases at V and 2 bases at J, leaving 12 bases unmatched. This CDR3 comprises 16 residues. The V gene's germline CDR1 is MNHEY and CDR2 SMNVEV (reference sequence). The sequencing sample was made of uncultured baseline CD8+ T cells from peripheral blood mononuclear cells (PBMCs). This receptor was obtained from a male donor with HIV. V is TRBV27 and J is TRBJ2-7; 7 bases match TRBD2. The CDR3 loop reads CASSPSRGELTYEQYF. CDR3 nucleotide sequence: TGTGCCAGCAGTCCCTCCCGGGGGGAACTTACCTACGAGCAGTACTTC.